What follows are 29 T cell receptor beta chains derived from one specimen sequenced in a study of identical twins. TCRdb re-derived calls from the 5' RACE reads in MiXCR, one entry per CDR3 protein. This sample has 300,000 or so distinct CDR3 sequences, with over 8.5% found just once. A further study also used this sample, focusing on yellow fever vaccine responses in identical twins.

Sequencing used CD8+ T cells sorted from blood. Source of these receptors: a woman between 18 and 29 years old in good health.

The rearrangement uses TRBV6-1 and TRBJ2-1; D may be TRBD1 (5 bases). The germline V and J ends were trimmed by 7 bases and 0 bases, with 13 bases remaining between them. Germline V gene sequence: CDR1 MNHNS, CDR2 SASEGT. CDR3 length: 15 amino acids. CDR3 loop: CASKIQESSYNEQFF. The DNA for the CDR3 is TGTGCCAGCAAAATACAGGAGAGCTCCTACAATGAGCAGTTCTTC.

This chain uses TRBV7-9 with TRBJ2-3, with no clear D. This CDR3 has 15 amino acids. The V gene lost 4 bases and the J gene lost 4 bases, with 15 bases spanning the gap. Looked up from germline, CDR1 is SEHNR and CDR2 is FQNEAQ (reference sequence). The CDR3 bases are TGTGCCAGCAGCTGGTTTAGGGATTTGGCAGATACGCAGTATTTT. It yields the protein CASSWFRDLADTQYF.

This clonotype was seen at least ten times. The V gene is TRBV15, the J gene TRBJ2-7; D is unresolved. Germline values: CDR1 LNHNV, CDR2 YYDKDF (reference sequence). V was cut by 1 base and J by 5 bases, with 9 bases left in between. This CDR3 contains 13 residues. The CDR3 region is CATSRVRADEQYF. In DNA, the CDR3 is TGTGCCACCAGCAGAGTAAGGGCTGACGAGCAGTACTTC.

The V and J genes are TRBV6-6 and TRBJ2-2; D remains unclear. Germline lookup yields CDR1 MNHNY and CDR2 SVGAGI (reference sequence). This CDR3 is 13 amino acids long. V lost 2 bases and J lost 10, with 11 bases in between. For the CDR3, the DNA is TGTGCCAGCAGTTACCGCCAGGCCAAGGAGCTGTTTTTT. This sequence encodes CASSYRQAKELFF.

There are many counts of this clonotype. The V and J genes are TRBV20-1 and TRBJ2-1; tentatively, D is TRBD2 (5 bases). The germline V and J ends were trimmed by 3 bases and 4 bases, with 16 bases remaining between them. Germline lookup yields CDR1 DFQATT and CDR2 SNEGSKA (reference sequence). This CDR3 is 15 amino acids long. In DNA, the CDR3 is TGCAGTGCTAGTGTCGGGGAAGTGTCGTACAATGAGCAGTTCTTC. This codes for CSASVGEVSYNEQFF.

Points on this clonotype: Just one base apart from a much larger clone, this may be a read error. The genes are TRBV10-3 and TRBJ2-1, with TRBD2 as a possible D gene (5 bases). Germline V gene data show CDR1 as ENHRY and CDR2 as SYGVKD. With 11 bases removed from V and 0 bases from J, the gap between germline ends came to 17 bases. CDR3 length equals 15 residues. In DNA, the CDR3 is TGTGCCGTTGGAGCAGCGGAGAGCTCCTACAATGAGCAGTTCTTC. Its translation is CAVGAAESSYNEQFF.

This clonotype was seen repeatedly, ten times or more. The chain carries TRBV7-9 and TRBJ1-2; 10 nucleotides agree with TRBD1. This CDR3 has 16 amino acids. Germline loops: CDR1 SEHNR, CDR2 FQNEAQ (reference sequence). The junction had 7 bases not matched to a gene; V was cut back by 0 bases and J by 6 bases. CDR3 in amino acids: CASSLAGTGEGDGYTF. For the CDR3, the DNA is TGTGCCAGCAGCTTAGCCGGGACAGGGGAGGGAGATGGCTACACCTTC. The full variable domain, with the rest looked up from reference TRBV7-9 and TRBJ1-2, is DTGVSQNPRHKITKRGQNVTFRCDPISEHNRLYWYRQTLGQGPEFLTYFQNEAQLEKSRLLSDRFSAERPKGSFSTLEIQRTEQGDSAMYLCASSLAGTGEGDGYTFGSGTRLTVV.

This clonotype was seen more than once but under ten times. The V and J genes are TRBV12-3 or TRBV12-4 and TRBJ1-2; possibly TRBD1 for D (6 bases). This CDR3 has 11 amino acids. V lost 7 bases and J 5 bases, leaving 8 bases between the germline ends. CDR3: CASTQGYGYTF. CDR3 nucleotides: TGTGCCAGCACCCAGGGGTATGGCTACACCTTC.

This chain uses TRBV14 with TRBJ2-7; the D is unclear. The V end was cut by 3 bases, the J end by 2 bases, with 11 bases between. There are 14 residues in the CDR3. Germline lookup yields CDR1 SGHDN and CDR2 FVKESK. CDR3 protein: CASSQPDTTYEQYF. In nucleotides, the CDR3 is TGTGCCAGCAGCCAGCCCGACACCACCTACGAGCAGTACTTC.

This chain connects TRBV7-8 to TRBJ2-7; D may be TRBD1 (7 bases). V was clipped by 5 bases and J by 4 bases, with 21 bases between them. The CDR3 runs 16 residues. CDR1 is SGHVS, CDR2 FQNEAQ, per germline. DNA for the CDR3: TGTGCCAGCAGCATAAGACAGGGAGGTTCCGCTTACGAGCAGTACTTC. This sequence encodes CASSIRQGGSAYEQYF.

The chain employs TRBV20-1 and TRBJ2-3; D perhaps matches TRBD2 (6 bases). From germline, CDR1 is DFQATT and CDR2 SNEGSKA (reference sequence). The CDR3 covers 14 residues. V lost 5 bases and J 4 bases, leaving 16 bases between the germline ends. CDR3 bases: TGCAGTGCTGAATGGGACTTAAACCCAGATACGCAGTATTTT. Translated: CSAEWDLNPDTQYF.

In its sample, this clonotype was seen many times. The V and J genes are TRBV4-2 and TRBJ2-3; 13 bases agree with TRBD2. The CDR3 sequence is 16 residues long. Germline V gene data show CDR1 as LGHNA and CDR2 as YNFKEQ. The trim removed 0 bases at V and 4 bases at J, leaving 1 base unmatched. The CDR3 DNA is TGTGCCAGCAGCCAAGAAGGGACTAGCGGGGCAGATACGCAGTATTTT. It is translated as CASSQEGTSGADTQYF.

There are many counts of this clonotype. V usage is TRBV25-1 and J usage is TRBJ1-2, with no clear D. Germline V gene lookup returns CDR1 MGHDK and CDR2 SYGVNS. V was trimmed by 2 bases and J by 4 bases, leaving 8 bases between them. This CDR3 comprises 13 residues. CDR3 DNA: TGTGCCAGCAGTGAACAAGGGAGCTATGGCTACACCTTC. Its translation is CASSEQGSYGYTF.

This clonotype has ten or more counts. V and J are TRBV4-2 and TRBJ2-1; D assignment may be TRBD1 or TRBD2 (5 bases each). The CDR3 runs to 16 residues. Germline CDR1 LGHNA, CDR2 YNFKEQ. Trimming shortened V by 3 bases and J by 6 bases, and 18 bases separated the two germline ends. The chain's CDR3 is CASSQDTGTDTNEQFF. In nucleotides, the CDR3 is TGTGCCAGCAGCCAGGATACCGGGACCGACACCAATGAGCAGTTCTTC.

V gene TRBV11-2 combines with J gene TRBJ2-3, with D possibly called TRBD1 or TRBD2 (6 bases each). The CDR3 covers 14 residues. CDR1 is SGHAT and CDR2 is FQNNGV in the germline V gene. Trimming took 5 bases from V and 6 from J, leaving 15 bases between them. CDR3 sequence: CASSPAGGMDTQYF. The CDR3 coding sequence is TGTGCCAGCAGCCCCGCCGGGGGCATGGATACGCAGTATTTT.

The chain combines TRBV11-2 with TRBJ2-1; D gene ambiguous. CDR1 SGHAT and CDR2 FQNNGV come from the germline V gene. V was shortened by 4 bases and J by 8 bases, with 15 bases between the two germline ends. The CDR3 runs to 14 residues. CDR3 DNA: TGTGCCAGCAGCTCACTGCTTAGTTTGCATGAGCAGTTCTTC. Protein sequence: CASSSLLSLHEQFF.

The chain employs TRBV9 and TRBJ2-3; possible D gene TRBD1, 5 bases. CDR1 is SGDLS, CDR2 YYNGEE, per germline. V dropped 3 bases and J dropped 4 bases, with 9 bases sitting between them. The CDR3 is made up of 13 amino acids. The DNA of the CDR3 is TGTGCCAGCAGCGCGCAGGGTGCAGATACGCAGTATTTT. It codes for CASSAQGADTQYF.

This clonotype was seen at least ten times. The chain couples TRBV29-1 to TRBJ2-5, with 8 positions matching TRBD1. The CDR3 is 14 residues long. Germline CDR1 reads SQVTM; CDR2 reads ANQGSEA. With V trimmed by 6 bases and J by 5 bases, 11 bases remained unmatched. The CDR3 coding sequence is TGCAGCGTAGAAACCGGGACAGGCCGGGAGACCCAGTACTTC. Residues: CSVETGTGRETQYF.

The chain is built from TRBV19 and TRBJ2-7, with D tentatively TRBD1 or TRBD2 (6 bases each). Germline-derived CDR1 and CDR2 are LNHDA and SQIVND (reference sequence). The V end was cut by 3 bases, the J end by 2 bases, with 14 bases between. CDR3 length equals 15 residues. The CDR3 nucleotides are TGTGCCAGTAGTATGGGGGGCGAAAGCGCCTACGAGCAGTACTTC. Amino acids: CASSMGGESAYEQYF.

This clonotype was recorded at least ten times. V gene TRBV27 combines with J gene TRBJ2-1; D is possibly TRBD2 (5 bases). Trimming took off 3 bases at V and 10 bases at J, with 10 bases between the two ends. Germline V gives CDR1 MNHEY, CDR2 SMNVEV (reference sequence). The CDR3 length is 12 residues. In DNA form, the CDR3 reads TGTGCCAGCAGTTTGTCTTCGGGGGAGCAGTTCTTC. Its protein product is CASSLSSGEQFF.

This clonotype was found many times. V and J are TRBV15 and TRBJ2-1, with 8 bases that match TRBD2. The CDR3 covers 14 residues. Looked up from germline, CDR1 is LNHNV and CDR2 is YYDKDF (reference sequence). The ends lost 0 bases at V and 9 bases at J; junction bases unmatched: 4. The CDR3, as DNA: TGTGCCACCAGCAGAGATCGGACTAGCTCTGAGCAGTTCTTC. Encoded protein: CATSRDRTSSEQFF.

This clonotype was seen more than once but under ten times. V gene TRBV4-1 combines with J gene TRBJ1-1, with D perhaps TRBD1 (5 bases). Germline CDR1 MGHRA, CDR2 YSYEKL. V lost 2 bases, J lost 3 bases, and 16 bases lay in between. The CDR3 has 16 residues. CDR3 amino acids: CASSQIWGVSDTEAFF. For the CDR3, the DNA is TGCGCCAGCAGCCAAATATGGGGGGTGTCGGACACTGAAGCTTTCTTT.

The chain uses TRBV30 and TRBJ2-1, with 11 bases identical to TRBD2. CDR1 is GTSNPN and CDR2 is SVGIG in the germline V gene (reference sequence). The CDR3 is 14 amino acids. V lost 5 bases, J lost 7 bases, and 7 bases stayed unmatched. The chain's CDR3 is CAWGTSGFLNEQFF. CDR3 nucleotides: TGTGCCTGGGGGACTAGCGGCTTCCTGAATGAGCAGTTCTTC.

The V and J genes are TRBV5-1 and TRBJ2-7, with 7 bases lining up with TRBD2. This CDR3 contains 16 residues. The junction had 11 bases not matched to a gene; V was cut back by 2 bases and J by 3 bases. CDR1 is SGHRS and CDR2 is YFSETQ in the germline V gene. The CDR3 bases are TGCGCCAGCAGCTTTGAAACCCCAACGGGAGGCTACGAGCAGTACTTC. Translating it yields CASSFETPTGGYEQYF.

There are many counts of this clonotype. DNA for the CDR3: TGTGCCAGCAGCCAACCACAGGGGAACACTGAAGCTTTCTTT. Translating it yields CASSQPQGNTEAFF. This rearrangement joins TRBV3-1 to TRBJ1-1; D possibly corresponds to TRBD1 (6 bases). The CDR3 contains 14 residues. The V end lost 2 bases, the J end lost 1 base, and 8 bases lay between the germline ends. Germline V gene sequence: CDR1 LGHDT, CDR2 YNNKEL (reference sequence).

Turning to this clonotype: Its ends do not fully match the called genes, so a read error is possible. This chain connects TRBV29-1 to TRBJ2-2, with D possibly matching TRBD2 (5 bases). Germline assignment: CDR1 SQVTM and CDR2 ANQGSEA. The CDR3 has 17 residues. The CDR3 DNA is TGCAGCGTTGAAGGTAGAAAAGGTGATGCGAACACCGGGGAGCCGTTTTTT. Amino acid sequence: CSVEGRKGDANTGEPFF.

The rearrangement joins TRBV7-9 to TRBJ2-5, with 11 bases lining up with TRBD1. The ends lost 5 bases at V and 0 bases at J; junction bases unmatched: 2. From germline, CDR1 is SEHNR and CDR2 FQNEAQ (reference sequence). The CDR3 loop spans 15 amino acids. The DNA for the CDR3 is TGTGCCAGCAGCCCGGGACAGGGGGACCAAGAGACCCAGTACTTC. Encoded protein: CASSPGQGDQETQYF. The full variable domain, in which reference TRBV7-9 and TRBJ2-5 provide the parts outside the CDR3, is DTGVSQNPRHKITKRGQNVTFRCDPISEHNRLYWYRQTLGQGPEFLTYFQNEAQLEKSRLLSDRFSAERPKGSFSTLEIQRTEQGDSAMYLCASSPGQGDQETQYFGPGTRLLVL.

This clonotype occurred many times. The genes are TRBV9 and TRBJ2-3, with 7 bases that match TRBD1. Germline CDR1 reads SGDLS; CDR2 reads YYNGEE. CDR3 size: 14 residues. Unmatched junction bases numbered 7, after V lost 3 bases and J lost 6 bases. The CDR3 reads CASSGSGQRDTQYF. Here the CDR3 DNA reads TGTGCCAGCAGCGGATCGGGACAGCGGGATACGCAGTATTTT.

Only a few counts were recorded for this clonotype. The chain has TRBV6-5 and TRBJ2-5; no definite D call. Germline-derived CDR1 and CDR2 are MNHEY and SVGAGI. V was clipped by 5 bases and J by 5 bases, with 9 bases between them. This CDR3 spans 12 amino acids. The CDR3 sequence is CASSASRETQYF. The CDR3 DNA reads TGTGCCAGCAGTGCCTCTAGGGAGACCCAGTACTTC.